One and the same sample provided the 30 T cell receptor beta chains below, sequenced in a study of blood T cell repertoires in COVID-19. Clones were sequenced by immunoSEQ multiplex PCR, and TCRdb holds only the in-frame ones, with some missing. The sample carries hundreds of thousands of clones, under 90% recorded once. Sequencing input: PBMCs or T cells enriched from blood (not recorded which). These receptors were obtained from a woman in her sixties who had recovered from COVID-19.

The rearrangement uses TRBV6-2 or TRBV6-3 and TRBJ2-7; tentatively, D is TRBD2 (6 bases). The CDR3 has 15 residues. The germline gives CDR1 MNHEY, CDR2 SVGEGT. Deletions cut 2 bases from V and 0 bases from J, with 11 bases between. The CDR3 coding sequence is TGTGCCAGCAGTTACGGCGGGGCTAGCTCCTACGAGCAGTACTTC. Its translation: CASSYGGASSYEQYF.

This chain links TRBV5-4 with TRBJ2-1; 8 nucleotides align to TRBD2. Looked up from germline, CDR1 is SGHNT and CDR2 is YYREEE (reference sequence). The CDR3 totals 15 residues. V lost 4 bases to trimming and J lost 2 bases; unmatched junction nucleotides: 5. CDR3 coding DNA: TGTGCCAGCAGCCGCAGCGGGAGAACCTACAATGAGCAGTTCTTC. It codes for CASSRSGRTYNEQFF.

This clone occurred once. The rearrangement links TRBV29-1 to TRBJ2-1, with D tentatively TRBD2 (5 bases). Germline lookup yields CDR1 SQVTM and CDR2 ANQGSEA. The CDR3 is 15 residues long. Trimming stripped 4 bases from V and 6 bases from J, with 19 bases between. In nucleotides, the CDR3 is TGCAGCGTTGTGGAGAGCGGTCCACTCCTCAATGAGCAGTTCTTC. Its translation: CSVVESGPLLNEQFF.

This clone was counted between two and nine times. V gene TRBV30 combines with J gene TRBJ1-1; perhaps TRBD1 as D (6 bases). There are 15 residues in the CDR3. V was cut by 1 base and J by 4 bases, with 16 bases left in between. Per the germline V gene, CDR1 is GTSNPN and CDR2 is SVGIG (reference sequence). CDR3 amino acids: CAWSEQGRGVTEAFF. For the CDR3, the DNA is TGTGCCTGGAGTGAGCAGGGCAGGGGAGTCACTGAAGCTTTCTTT.

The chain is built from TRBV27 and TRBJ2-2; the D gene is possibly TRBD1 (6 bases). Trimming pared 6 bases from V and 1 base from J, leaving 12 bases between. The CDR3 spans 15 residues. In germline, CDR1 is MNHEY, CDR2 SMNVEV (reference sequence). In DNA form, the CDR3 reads TGTGCCAGCAGGGGGCAGGGGTTGAACACCGGGGAGCTGTTTTTT. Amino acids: CASRGQGLNTGELFF.

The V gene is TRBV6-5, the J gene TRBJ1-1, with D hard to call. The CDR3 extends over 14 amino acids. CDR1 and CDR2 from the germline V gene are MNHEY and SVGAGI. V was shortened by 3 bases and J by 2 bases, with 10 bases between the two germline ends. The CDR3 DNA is TGTGCCAGCAGTTATTCGGAGAGAAACACTGAAGCTTTCTTT. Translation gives CASSYSERNTEAFF.

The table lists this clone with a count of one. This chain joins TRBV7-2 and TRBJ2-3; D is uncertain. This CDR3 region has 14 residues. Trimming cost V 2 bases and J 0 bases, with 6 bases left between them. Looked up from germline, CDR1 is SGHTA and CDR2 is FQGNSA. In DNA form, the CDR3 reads TGTGCCAGCAGCTTATTCTTAAGCACAGATACGCAGTATTTT. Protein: CASSLFLSTDTQYF.

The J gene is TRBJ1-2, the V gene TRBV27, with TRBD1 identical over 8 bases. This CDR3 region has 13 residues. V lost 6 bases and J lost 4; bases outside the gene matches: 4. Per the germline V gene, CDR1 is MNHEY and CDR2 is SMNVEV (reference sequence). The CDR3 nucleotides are TGTGCCAGCAGGGTCACAGGGGGCTATGGCTACACCTTC. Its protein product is CASRVTGGYGYTF.

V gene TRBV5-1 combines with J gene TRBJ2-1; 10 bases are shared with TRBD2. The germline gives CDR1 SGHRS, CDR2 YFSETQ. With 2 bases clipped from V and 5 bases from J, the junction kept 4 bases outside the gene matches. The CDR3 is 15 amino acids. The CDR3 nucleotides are TGCGCCAGCAGCTTCGGTCTAGCGGGAGACAATGAGCAGTTCTTC. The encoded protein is CASSFGLAGDNEQFF.

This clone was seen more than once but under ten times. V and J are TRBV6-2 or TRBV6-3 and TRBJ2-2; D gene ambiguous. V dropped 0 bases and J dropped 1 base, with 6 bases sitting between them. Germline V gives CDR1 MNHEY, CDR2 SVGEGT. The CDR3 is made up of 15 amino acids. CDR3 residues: CASSYSPRNTGELFF. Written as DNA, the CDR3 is TGTGCCAGCAGTTACTCGCCCAGGAACACCGGGGAGCTGTTTTTT.

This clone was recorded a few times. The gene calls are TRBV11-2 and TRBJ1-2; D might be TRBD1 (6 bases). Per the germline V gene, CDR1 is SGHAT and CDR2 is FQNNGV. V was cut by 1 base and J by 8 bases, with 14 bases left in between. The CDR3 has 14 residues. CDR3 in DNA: TGTGCCAGCAGCTTAGCCGGGACACGAGGGGGCTACACCTTC. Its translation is CASSLAGTRGGYTF.

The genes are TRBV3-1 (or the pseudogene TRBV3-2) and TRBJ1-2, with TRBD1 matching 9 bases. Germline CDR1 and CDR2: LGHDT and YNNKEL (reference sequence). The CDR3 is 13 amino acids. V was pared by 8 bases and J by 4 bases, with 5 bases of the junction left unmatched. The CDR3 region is CASRPGQGYGYTF. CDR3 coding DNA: TGTGCCAGCCGACCGGGACAGGGCTATGGCTACACCTTC.

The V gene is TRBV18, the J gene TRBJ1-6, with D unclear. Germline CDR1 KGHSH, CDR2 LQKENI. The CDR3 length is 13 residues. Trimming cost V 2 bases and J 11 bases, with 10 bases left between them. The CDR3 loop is CASSPGSRTPLHF. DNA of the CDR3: TGTGCCAGCTCACCAGGGAGCAGGACACCCCTCCACTTT. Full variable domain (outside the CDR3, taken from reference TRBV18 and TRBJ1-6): NAGVMQNPRHLVRRRGQEARLRCSPMKGHSHVYWYRQLPEEGLKFMVYLQKENIIDESGMPKERFSAEFPKEGPSILRIQQVVRGDSAAYFCASSPGSRTPLHFGNGTRLTVT.

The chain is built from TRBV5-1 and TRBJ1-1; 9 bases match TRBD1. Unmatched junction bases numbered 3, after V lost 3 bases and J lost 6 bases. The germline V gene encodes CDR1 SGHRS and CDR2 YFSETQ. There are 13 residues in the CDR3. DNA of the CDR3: TGCGCCAGCAGCTGGGGACAGGGATCTGAAGCTTTCTTT. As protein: CASSWGQGSEAFF.

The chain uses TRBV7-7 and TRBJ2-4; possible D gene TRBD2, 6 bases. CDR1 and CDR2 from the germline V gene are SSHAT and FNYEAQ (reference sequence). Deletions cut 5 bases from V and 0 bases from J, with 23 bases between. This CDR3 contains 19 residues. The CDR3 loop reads CASSPRLGRSSLAKNIQYF. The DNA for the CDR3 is TGTGCCAGCAGCCCTAGACTAGGGAGGTCTTCTTTAGCCAAAAACATTCAGTACTTC.

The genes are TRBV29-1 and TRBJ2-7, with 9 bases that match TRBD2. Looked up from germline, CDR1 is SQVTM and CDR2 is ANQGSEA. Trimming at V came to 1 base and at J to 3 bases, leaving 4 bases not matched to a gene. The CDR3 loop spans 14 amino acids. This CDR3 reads CSVEVGREGYEQYF. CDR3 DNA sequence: TGCAGCGTTGAAGTGGGGCGGGAGGGCTACGAGCAGTACTTC.

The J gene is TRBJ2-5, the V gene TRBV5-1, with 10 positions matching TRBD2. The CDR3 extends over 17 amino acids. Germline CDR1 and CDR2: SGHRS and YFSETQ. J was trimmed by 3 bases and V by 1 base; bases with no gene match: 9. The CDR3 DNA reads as TGCGCCAGCAGCTTGCATGCAGCGGGGGGGATAAAAGAGACCCAGTACTTC. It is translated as CASSLHAAGGIKETQYF.

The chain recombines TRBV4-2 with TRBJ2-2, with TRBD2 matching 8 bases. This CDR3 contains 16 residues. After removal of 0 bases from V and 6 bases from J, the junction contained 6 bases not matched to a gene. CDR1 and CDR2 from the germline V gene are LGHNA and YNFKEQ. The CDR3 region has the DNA TGTGCCAGCAGCCAAGATAACCGGGGGGGCTCCGGGGAGCTGTTTTTT. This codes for CASSQDNRGGSGELFF.

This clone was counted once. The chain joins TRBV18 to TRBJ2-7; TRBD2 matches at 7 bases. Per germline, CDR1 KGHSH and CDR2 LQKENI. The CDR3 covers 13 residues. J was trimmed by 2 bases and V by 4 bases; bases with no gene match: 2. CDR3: CASSRGGAYEQYF. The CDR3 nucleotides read TGTGCCAGCTCACGGGGGGGTGCCTACGAGCAGTACTTC.

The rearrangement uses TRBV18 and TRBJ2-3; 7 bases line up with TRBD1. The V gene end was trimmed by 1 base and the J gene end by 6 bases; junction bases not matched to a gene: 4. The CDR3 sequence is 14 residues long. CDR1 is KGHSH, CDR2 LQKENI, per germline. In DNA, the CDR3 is TGTGCCAGCTCACCACGTGACAGGGCTGATACGCAGTATTTT. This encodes CASSPRDRADTQYF. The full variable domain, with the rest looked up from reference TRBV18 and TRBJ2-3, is NAGVMQNPRHLVRRRGQEARLRCSPMKGHSHVYWYRQLPEEGLKFMVYLQKENIIDESGMPKERFSAEFPKEGPSILRIQQVVRGDSAAYFCASSPRDRADTQYFGPGTRLTVL.

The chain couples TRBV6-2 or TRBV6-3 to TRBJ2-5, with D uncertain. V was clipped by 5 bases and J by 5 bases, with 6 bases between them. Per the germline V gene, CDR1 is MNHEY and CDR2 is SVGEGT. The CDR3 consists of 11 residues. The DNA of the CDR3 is TGTGCCAGCAGTCCGCGGGAGACCCAGTACTTC. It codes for CASSPRETQYF.

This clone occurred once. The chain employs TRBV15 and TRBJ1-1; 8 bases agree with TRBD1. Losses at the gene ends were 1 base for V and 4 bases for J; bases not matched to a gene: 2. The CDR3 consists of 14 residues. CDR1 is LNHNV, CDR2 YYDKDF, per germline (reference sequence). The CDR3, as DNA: TGTGCCACCAGCAGAGTACAGGGGGTCACTGAAGCTTTCTTT. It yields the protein CATSRVQGVTEAFF.

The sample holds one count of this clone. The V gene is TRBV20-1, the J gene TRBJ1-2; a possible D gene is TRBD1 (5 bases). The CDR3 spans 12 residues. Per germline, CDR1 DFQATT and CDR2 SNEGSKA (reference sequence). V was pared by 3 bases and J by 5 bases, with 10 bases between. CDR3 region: CSASGSGYGYTF. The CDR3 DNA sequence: TGCAGTGCTAGTGGTTCAGGGTATGGCTACACCTTC.

The CDR3 protein is CASSLGGTSGGETQYF. The CDR3 DNA reads as TGTGCCAGCAGCTTGGGTGGGACTAGCGGGGGTGAGACCCAGTACTTC. The chain joins TRBV5-4 to TRBJ2-5; 14 bases are a match to TRBD2. Germline V CDR1 and CDR2: SGHNT, YYREEE (reference sequence). After removal of 0 bases from V and 5 bases from J, the junction contained 3 bases not matched to a gene. CDR3 length equals 16 residues.

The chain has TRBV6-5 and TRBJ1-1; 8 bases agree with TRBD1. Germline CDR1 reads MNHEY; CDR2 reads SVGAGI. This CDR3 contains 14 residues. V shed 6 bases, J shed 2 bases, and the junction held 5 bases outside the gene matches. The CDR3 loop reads CASRSGGGNTEAFF. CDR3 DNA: TGTGCCAGCAGATCAGGGGGCGGTAACACTGAAGCTTTCTTT.

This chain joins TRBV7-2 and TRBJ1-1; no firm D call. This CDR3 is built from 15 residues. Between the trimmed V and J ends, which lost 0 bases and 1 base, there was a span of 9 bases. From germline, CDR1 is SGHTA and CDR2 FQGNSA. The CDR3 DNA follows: TGTGCCAGCAGCTTAGCGGGCTTCCAGAACACTGAAGCTTTCTTT. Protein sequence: CASSLAGFQNTEAFF.

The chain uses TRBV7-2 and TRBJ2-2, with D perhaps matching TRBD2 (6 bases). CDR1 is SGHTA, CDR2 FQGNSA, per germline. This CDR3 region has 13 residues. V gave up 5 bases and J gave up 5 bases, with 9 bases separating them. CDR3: CASSPRGTGELFF. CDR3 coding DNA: TGTGCCAGCAGCCCTCGGGGGACCGGGGAGCTGTTTTTT.

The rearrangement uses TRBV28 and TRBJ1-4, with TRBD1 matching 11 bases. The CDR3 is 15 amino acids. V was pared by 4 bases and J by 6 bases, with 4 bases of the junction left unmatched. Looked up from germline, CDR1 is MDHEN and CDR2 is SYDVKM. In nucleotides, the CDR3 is TGTGCCAGCAGTTCACCGGGACAGGGGGATGAAAAACTGTTTTTT. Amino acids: CASSSPGQGDEKLFF.

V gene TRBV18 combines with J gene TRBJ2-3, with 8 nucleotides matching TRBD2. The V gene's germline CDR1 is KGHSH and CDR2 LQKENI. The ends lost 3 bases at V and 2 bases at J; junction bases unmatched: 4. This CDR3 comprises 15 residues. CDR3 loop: CASSPRTSNTDTQYF. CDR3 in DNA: TGTGCCAGCTCACCTCGGACTAGCAACACAGATACGCAGTATTTT.

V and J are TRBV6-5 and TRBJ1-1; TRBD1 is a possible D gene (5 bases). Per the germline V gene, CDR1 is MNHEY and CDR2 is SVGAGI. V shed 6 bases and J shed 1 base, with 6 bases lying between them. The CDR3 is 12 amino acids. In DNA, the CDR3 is TGTGCCAGCAGGGGGGGGAACACTGAAGCTTTCTTT. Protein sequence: CASRGGNTEAFF.